These 24 T cell receptor beta chains were all obtained from the same sample, sequenced in a study of T-cell memory formation after mild COVID-19. A single record per CDR3 protein comes from TCRdb applying MiXCR to the 5' RACE reads. The sample contains about 210,000 distinct CDR3 sequences, around 30% of which appear only once. Sequences were obtained from PBMCs or a T cell subset sorted from them (not recorded which). The receptors were gathered from an adult woman who had mild COVID-19 (a few samples of this study predate the infection). Cell type and time point are not known.

The J gene is TRBJ2-1, the V gene TRBV3-1; D gene ambiguous. Trimming stripped 7 bases from V and 6 bases from J, with 22 bases between. Per germline, CDR1 LGHDT and CDR2 YNNKEL (reference sequence). The CDR3 runs 16 residues. The DNA for the CDR3 is TGTGCCAGCACCCCCCTCTGGGGTAAGGTCGGCAATGAGCAGTTCTTC. Its protein product is CASTPLWGKVGNEQFF.

This clonotype was counted a few times. This chain joins TRBV29-1 and TRBJ1-2; no clear D. V lost 0 bases, J lost 7 bases, and 6 bases lay in between. The CDR3 contains 11 residues. Germline CDR1 and CDR2: SQVTM and ANQGSEA. Here the CDR3 DNA reads TGCAGCGTTGAAGAGGGGTTTGGCTACACCTTC. Translating it yields CSVEEGFGYTF. The variable domain in full, completed from reference TRBV29-1 and TRBJ1-2, reads SAVISQKPSRDICQRGTSLTIQCQVDSQVTMMFWYRQQPGQSLTLIATANQGSEATYESGFVIDKFPISRPNLTFSTLTVSNMSPEDSSIYLCSVEEGFGYTFGSGTRLTVV.

This CDR3 is CSARDGLDADTQYF. In nucleotides, the CDR3 is TGCAGTGCTAGAGACGGACTAGATGCAGATACGCAGTATTTT. V usage is TRBV20-1 and J usage is TRBJ2-3; 7 bases are shared with TRBD2. The CDR3 length is 14 residues. Trimming at V came to 0 bases and at J to 4 bases, leaving 4 bases not matched to a gene. CDR1 and CDR2 (germline): DFQATT, SNEGSKA (reference sequence).

This chain uses TRBV7-7 with TRBJ2-3, with no clear D. V was trimmed by 3 bases and J by 6 bases, leaving 10 bases between them. Germline V gene sequence: CDR1 SSHAT, CDR2 FNYEAQ (reference sequence). The CDR3 spans 13 residues. CDR3 residues: CASSLVGMDTQYF. The CDR3 DNA reads TGTGCCAGCAGCTTGGTGGGGATGGATACGCAGTATTTT.

This clonotype came up a few times. This chain uses TRBV7-2 with TRBJ2-7; D remains ambiguous. Germline assignment: CDR1 SGHTA and CDR2 FQGNSA. The CDR3 is 16 amino acids. V was pared by 1 base and J by 4 bases, with 17 bases between. The CDR3 coding sequence is TGTGCCAGCAGCTTAGACTTGGCAGGCCCCTCTTACGAGCAGTACTTC. Protein product: CASSLDLAGPSYEQYF. The full variable domain, in which reference TRBV7-2 and TRBJ2-7 provide the parts outside the CDR3, is GAGVSQSPSNKVTEKGKDVELRCDPISGHTALYWYRQSLGQGLEFLIYFQGNSAPDKSGLPSDRFSAERTGGSVSTLTIQRTQQEDSAVYLCASSLDLAGPSYEQYFGPGTRLTVT.

This clonotype was observed at least ten times. The gene calls are TRBV4-3 and TRBJ2-1, with TRBD2 as a possible D gene (6 bases). Germline-derived CDR1 and CDR2 are LGHNA and YSLEER. This CDR3 comprises 15 residues. V was pared by 0 bases and J by 6 bases, with 12 bases between. CDR3 coding DNA: TGCGCCAGCAGCCAAGATGCCGGGAGTAGCAATGAGCAGTTCTTC. Translation gives CASSQDAGSSNEQFF.

This clonotype appeared a single time. V is TRBV4-2 and J is TRBJ1-6; no definite D call. Trimming cost V 2 bases and J 7 bases, with 6 bases left between them. Germline lookup yields CDR1 LGHNA and CDR2 YNFKEQ. The CDR3 is 13 amino acids. The DNA of the CDR3 is TGTGCCAGCAGCCAAACAATGAATTCACCCCTCCACTTT. This sequence encodes CASSQTMNSPLHF.

The rearrangement joins TRBV7-9 to TRBJ1-5, with TRBD1 as a possible D gene (5 bases). Germline lookup yields CDR1 SEHNR and CDR2 FQNEAQ (reference sequence). The CDR3 covers 14 residues. Trimming cost V 2 bases and J 3 bases, with 8 bases left between them. The CDR3 nucleotides are TGTGCCAGCAGCTTATCGACAGTCAATCAGCCCCAGCATTTT. This gives the protein CASSLSTVNQPQHF. Combining the CDR3 with reference TRBV7-9 and TRBJ1-5 gives the whole variable domain DTGVSQNPRHKITKRGQNVTFRCDPISEHNRLYWYRQTLGQGPEFLTYFQNEAQLEKSRLLSDRFSAERPKGSFSTLEIQRTEQGDSAMYLCASSLSTVNQPQHFGDGTRLSIL.

The V gene is TRBV29-1, the J gene TRBJ1-5, with a tentative D call TRBD1 (6 bases). CDR1 is SQVTM, CDR2 ANQGSEA, per germline. V gave up 4 bases and J gave up 3 bases, with 16 bases separating them. The CDR3 spans 15 residues. As DNA, the CDR3 is TGCAGCGTTGGGGTCGGGACACATGCCAATCAGCCCCAGCATTTT. It specifies CSVGVGTHANQPQHF.

This clonotype appeared a few times. V is TRBV29-1 and J is TRBJ2-1, with D maybe TRBD1 (6 bases). The CDR3 is made up of 14 amino acids. V lost 2 bases, J lost 5 bases, and 13 bases lay in between. From germline, CDR1 is SQVTM and CDR2 ANQGSEA. DNA for the CDR3: TGCAGCGTTGAATTGTTAAAGGGGGACAATGAGCAGTTCTTC. Translating it yields CSVELLKGDNEQFF.

This chain links TRBV7-9 with TRBJ2-5; D is undetermined. V shed 9 bases and J shed 4 bases, with 6 bases lying between them. The germline V gene has CDR1 SEHNR and CDR2 FQNEAQ (reference sequence). The CDR3 has 10 residues. The DNA for the CDR3 is TGTGCCAGTTTTGGAGAGACCCAGTACTTC. Amino acids: CASFGETQYF.

This clonotype has more than one count but fewer than ten. V and J are TRBV7-2 and TRBJ2-3; TRBD2 matches 12 bases. There are 14 residues in the CDR3. The germline V gene encodes CDR1 SGHTA and CDR2 FQGNSA. The trim removed 6 bases at V and 7 bases at J, leaving 5 bases unmatched. This chain's CDR3 is CASRRTSGTYTQYF. CDR3 nucleotide sequence: TGTGCCAGCAGAAGGACTAGCGGGACATATACGCAGTATTTT.

For the CDR3, the DNA is TGCGCCAGCAGCTTGGGAGTTCAGGGATCTTCTGAAGCTTTCTTT. It specifies CASSLGVQGSSEAFF. This sequence joins TRBV5-1 and TRBJ1-1, with D maybe TRBD1 (5 bases). Per germline, CDR1 SGHRS and CDR2 YFSETQ. Deletions cut 0 bases from V and 6 bases from J, with 15 bases between. The CDR3 runs to 15 residues.

The CDR3 bases are TGTGCCAGCACCAGACTAGCGGGGGTGAATGAGCAGTTCTTC. It yields the protein CASTRLAGVNEQFF. The J gene is TRBJ2-1, the V gene TRBV6-2 or TRBV6-3; 12 nucleotides align to TRBD2. The CDR3 is 14 amino acids. J gave up 7 bases and V 7 bases, and 5 bases lay outside the gene matches. CDR1 MNHEY and CDR2 SVGEGT come from the germline V gene.

The chain recombines TRBV29-1 with TRBJ1-2; D unresolved. CDR1 is SQVTM and CDR2 is ANQGSEA in the germline V gene. CDR3 length: 12 amino acids. V dropped 2 bases and J dropped 6 bases, with 10 bases sitting between them. CDR3 in amino acids: CSVEPGIHGYTF. Here the CDR3 DNA reads TGCAGCGTTGAACCGGGTATCCATGGCTACACCTTC.

This chain links TRBV9 with TRBJ2-7; D possibly corresponds to TRBD2 (6 bases). CDR1 SGDLS and CDR2 YYNGEE come from the germline V gene. Trimming shortened V by 5 bases and J by 2 bases, and 20 bases separated the two germline ends. This CDR3 contains 16 residues. In DNA, the CDR3 is TGTGCCAGCAGTGAGACTTTGGACGGACTAACCTACGAGCAGTACTTC. Protein sequence: CASSETLDGLTYEQYF.

This clonotype was seen a handful of times. The genes are TRBV2 and TRBJ1-1; D unclear. The CDR3 length is 15 residues. The germline V gene encodes CDR1 SNHLY and CDR2 FYNNEI. V shed 6 bases and J shed 0 bases, with 14 bases lying between them. This CDR3 is CASRQLRAVNTEAFF. In DNA, the CDR3 is TGTGCCAGCAGACAGCTCCGGGCGGTGAACACTGAAGCTTTCTTT.

The rearrangement joins TRBV9 to TRBJ2-2, with a tentative D call TRBD2 (5 bases). CDR1 and CDR2 from the germline V gene are SGDLS and YYNGEE. This CDR3 comprises 14 residues. Trimming left V 5 bases short and J 2 bases short, with 10 bases between. The CDR3 spells CASRWGDNTGELFF. The CDR3 DNA reads TGTGCCAGCAGGTGGGGAGATAACACCGGGGAGCTGTTTTTT.

This chain uses TRBV5-1 with TRBJ2-7, with 10 nucleotides matching TRBD2. J lost 3 bases, V lost 4 bases, and 4 bases had no gene match. This CDR3 comprises 14 residues. Germline loops: CDR1 SGHRS, CDR2 YFSETQ. CDR3 in DNA: TGCGCCAGCAGCACCGGGACTAGCGTCTACGAGCAGTACTTC. Residues: CASSTGTSVYEQYF.

The chain joins TRBV10-3 to TRBJ2-7, with 9 bases identical to TRBD1. The germline V gene encodes CDR1 ENHRY and CDR2 SYGVKD. This CDR3 comprises 14 residues. J lost 3 bases, V lost 6 bases, and 6 bases had no gene match. CDR3 bases: TGTGCCATCAGGACGACAGGGGGGCACTACGAGCAGTACTTC. Its protein is CAIRTTGGHYEQYF.

The chain has TRBV20-1 and TRBJ2-1; no reliable D call. The CDR3 loop spans 13 amino acids. With 2 bases removed from V and 5 bases from J, the gap between germline ends came to 10 bases. Germline-derived CDR1 and CDR2 are DFQATT and SNEGSKA (reference sequence). The CDR3 spells CSARIAADNEQFF. The CDR3 nucleotides read TGCAGTGCTAGAATTGCGGCCGACAATGAGCAGTTCTTC.

This clonotype was seen a few times. The chain couples TRBV7-9 to TRBJ2-1; TRBD2 aligns across 8 bases. Unmatched junction bases numbered 8, after V lost 4 bases and J lost 6 bases. CDR3 length: 15 amino acids. Per germline, CDR1 SEHNR and CDR2 FQNEAQ (reference sequence). The CDR3 nucleotides read TGTGCCAGCAGCTCCTCGGGAGGGTCTTTCAATGAGCAGTTCTTC. This encodes CASSSSGGSFNEQFF.

This clonotype occurred a few times. The V and J genes are TRBV20-1 and TRBJ2-3; 12 nucleotides line up with TRBD2. The J segment lost 7 bases and the V segment lost 1 base, leaving 12 bases of the junction unmatched. Per the germline V gene, CDR1 is DFQATT and CDR2 is SNEGSKA (reference sequence). The CDR3 covers 17 residues. CDR3 coding DNA: TGCAGTGCTAGAGTTGGGGCTAGCGGGAGGGCCGGGAATACGCAGTATTTT. Translated: CSARVGASGRAGNTQYF.

V and J are TRBV6-1 and TRBJ1-1, with D possibly matching TRBD1 (5 bases). Looked up from germline, CDR1 is MNHNS and CDR2 is SASEGT. The CDR3 runs 13 residues. The V end was cut by 7 bases, the J end by 5 bases, with 14 bases between. CDR3 protein: CASTGPRITEAFF. For the CDR3, the DNA is TGTGCCAGCACGGGGCCCCGGATTACTGAAGCTTTCTTT.